A selection of T cell receptor beta chains follows, all from one sample in a study of blood T cell dynamics during melanoma immunotherapy. Some clones are missing from TCRdb's copy, which holds only in-frame ones; the method was immunoSEQ multiplex PCR. Of approximately 13,000 clones in the sample, approximately 90% were seen once. Sequenced here: effector memory CD8+ T cells from blood, sampled from a patient treated with checkpoint blockade. These receptors were obtained from a human donor with melanoma. Both conserved end residues are part of each CDR3. A D gene is named only where the DNA matches it firmly. The listing skips clone size in some rows; elsewhere it reads once, few, many or a size class.

cdr3_aa: CASSLIMSSGDEQFF
cdr3_nt: TGTGCCAGCAGTTTAATTATGTCTAGCGGGGATGAGCAGTTCTTC
v_call: TRBV28
j_call: TRBJ2-1
clone_size: NA
d_call: TRBD2

cdr3_aa: CSVELGLPYEQYF
cdr3_nt: TGCAGCGTTGAATTGGGGCTACCCTACGAGCAGTACTTC
v_call: TRBV29-1
j_call: TRBJ2-7
clone_size: once
d_call: NA

cdr3_aa: CAVEDRVNYGYTF
cdr3_nt: TGTGCCGTCGAGGACAGGGTGAACTATGGCTACACCTTC
v_call: TRBV19
j_call: TRBJ1-2
clone_size: NA
d_call: TRBD1

cdr3_aa: CASSPAGAVEQYF
cdr3_nt: TGTGCCAGCAGTCCTGCGGGGGCAGTCGAGCAGTACTTC
v_call: TRBV28
j_call: TRBJ2-7
clone_size: NA
d_call: NA

cdr3_aa: CASSPGTLFYGYTF
cdr3_nt: TGTGCCAGTAGCCCCGGGACACTGTTCTATGGCTACACCTTC
v_call: TRBV19
j_call: TRBJ1-2
clone_size: few
d_call: NA

cdr3_aa: CASTGGGGIYEQYF
cdr3_nt: TGTGCCAGTACAGGGGGCGGGGGAATCTACGAGCAGTACTTC
v_call: TRBV19
j_call: TRBJ2-7
clone_size: NA
d_call: NA

cdr3_aa: CASSLEYRQNTEAFF
cdr3_nt: TGTGCCAGCAGCTTAGAGTACCGTCAGAACACTGAAGCTTTCTTT
v_call: TRBV11-2
j_call: TRBJ1-1
clone_size: NA
d_call: NA

cdr3_aa: CASSQDGGTKEQFF
cdr3_nt: TGCGCCAGCAGCCAAGATGGGGGGACCAAGGAGCAGTTCTTC
v_call: TRBV4-3
j_call: TRBJ2-1
clone_size: NA
d_call: NA

cdr3_aa: CASRRISYEQYF
cdr3_nt: TGTGCCAGCAGGAGAATCTCCTACGAGCAGTACTTC
v_call: TRBV7-9
j_call: TRBJ2-7
clone_size: few
d_call: NA

cdr3_aa: CASSIREGNTGELFF
cdr3_nt: TGTGCCAGTAGTATTCGGGAAGGGAACACCGGGGAGCTGTTTTTT
v_call: TRBV19
j_call: TRBJ2-2
clone_size: NA
d_call: NA

cdr3_aa: CSMNTGGNYEQYF
cdr3_nt: TGCAGCATGAATACAGGGGGAAATTACGAGCAGTACTTC
v_call: TRBV29-1
j_call: TRBJ2-7
clone_size: NA
d_call: TRBD1

cdr3_aa: CASRPGEDTEAFF
cdr3_nt: TGTGCCAGCAGACCCGGGGAGGACACTGAAGCTTTCTTT
v_call: TRBV28
j_call: TRBJ1-1
clone_size: NA
d_call: NA

cdr3_aa: CASISQGAGTGELFF
cdr3_nt: TGTGCCAGCATATCACAGGGAGCGGGAACCGGGGAGCTGTTTTTT
v_call: TRBV28
j_call: TRBJ2-2
clone_size: NA
d_call: NA

cdr3_aa: CASSFEGPYNEQFF
cdr3_nt: TGCGCCAGCAGCTTCGAGGGACCCTACAATGAGCAGTTCTTC
v_call: TRBV5-1
j_call: TRBJ2-1
clone_size: NA
d_call: NA

cdr3_aa: CASSPGRVSTEAFF
cdr3_nt: TGCGCCAGCAGCCCGGGGAGGGTGAGCACTGAAGCTTTCTTT
v_call: TRBV5-1
j_call: TRBJ1-1
clone_size: NA
d_call: NA